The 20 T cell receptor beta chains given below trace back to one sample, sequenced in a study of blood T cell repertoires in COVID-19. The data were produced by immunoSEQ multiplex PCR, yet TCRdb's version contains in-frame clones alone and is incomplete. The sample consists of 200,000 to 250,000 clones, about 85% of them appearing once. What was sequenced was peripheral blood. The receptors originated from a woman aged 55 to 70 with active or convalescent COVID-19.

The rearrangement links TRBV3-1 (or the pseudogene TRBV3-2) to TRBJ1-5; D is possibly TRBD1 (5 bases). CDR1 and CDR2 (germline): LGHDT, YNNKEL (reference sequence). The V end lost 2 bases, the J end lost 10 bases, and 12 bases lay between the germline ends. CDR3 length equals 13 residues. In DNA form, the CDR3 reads TGTGCCAGCAGCCAATCGGGTGGACAACCCCAGCATTTT. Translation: CASSQSGGQPQHF.

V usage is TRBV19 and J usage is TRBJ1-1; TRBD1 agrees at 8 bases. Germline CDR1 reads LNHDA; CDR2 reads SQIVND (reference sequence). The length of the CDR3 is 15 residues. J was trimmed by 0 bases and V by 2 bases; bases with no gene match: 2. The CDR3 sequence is CASSIQGALNTEAFF. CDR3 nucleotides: TGTGCCAGTAGTATACAGGGGGCCTTGAACACTGAAGCTTTCTTT.

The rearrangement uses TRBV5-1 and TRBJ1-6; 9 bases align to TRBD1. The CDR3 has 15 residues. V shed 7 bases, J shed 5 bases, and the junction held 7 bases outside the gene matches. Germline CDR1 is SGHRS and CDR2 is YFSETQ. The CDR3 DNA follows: TGCGCCAGCCAATTACGGACAGGGGATAATTCACCCCTCCACTTT. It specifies CASQLRTGDNSPLHF.

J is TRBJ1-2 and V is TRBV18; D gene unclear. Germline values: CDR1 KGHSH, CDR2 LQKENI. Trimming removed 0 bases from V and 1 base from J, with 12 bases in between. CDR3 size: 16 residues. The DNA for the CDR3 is TGTGCCAGCTCACCACCGTCAGCCACTAATAACTATGGCTACACCTTC. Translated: CASSPPSATNNYGYTF.

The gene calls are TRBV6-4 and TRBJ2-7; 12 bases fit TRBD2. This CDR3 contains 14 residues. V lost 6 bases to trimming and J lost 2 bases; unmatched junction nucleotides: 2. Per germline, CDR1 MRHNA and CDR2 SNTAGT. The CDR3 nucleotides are TGTGCCAGCAGCAGACTAGCGGGAGCCTACGAGCAGTACTTC. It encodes CASSRLAGAYEQYF.

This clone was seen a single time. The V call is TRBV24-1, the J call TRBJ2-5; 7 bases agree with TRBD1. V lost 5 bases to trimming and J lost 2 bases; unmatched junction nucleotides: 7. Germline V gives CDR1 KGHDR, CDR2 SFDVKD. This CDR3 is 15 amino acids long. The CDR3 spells CATSGKQGRQETQYF. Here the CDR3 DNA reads TGTGCCACCAGTGGCAAACAGGGGCGTCAAGAGACCCAGTACTTC.

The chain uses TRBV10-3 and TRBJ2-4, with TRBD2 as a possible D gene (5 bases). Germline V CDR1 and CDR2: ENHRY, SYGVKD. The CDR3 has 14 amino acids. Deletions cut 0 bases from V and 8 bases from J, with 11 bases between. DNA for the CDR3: TGTGCCATCAGTGAGTCGAATGGAGGTTACATTCAGTACTTC. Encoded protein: CAISESNGGYIQYF.

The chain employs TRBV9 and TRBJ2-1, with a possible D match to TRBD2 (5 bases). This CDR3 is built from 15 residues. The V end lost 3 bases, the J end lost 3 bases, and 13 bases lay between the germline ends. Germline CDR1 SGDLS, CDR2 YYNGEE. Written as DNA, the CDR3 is TGTGCCAGCAGCGCGTCAGCGGAGTTCTACAATGAGCAGTTCTTC. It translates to CASSASAEFYNEQFF.

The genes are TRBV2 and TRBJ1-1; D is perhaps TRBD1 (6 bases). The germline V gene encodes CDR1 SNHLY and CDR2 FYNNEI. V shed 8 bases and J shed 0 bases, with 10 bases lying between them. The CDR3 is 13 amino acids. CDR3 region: CASLRDMNTEAFF. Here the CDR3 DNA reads TGTGCCAGCCTAAGGGACATGAACACTGAAGCTTTCTTT.

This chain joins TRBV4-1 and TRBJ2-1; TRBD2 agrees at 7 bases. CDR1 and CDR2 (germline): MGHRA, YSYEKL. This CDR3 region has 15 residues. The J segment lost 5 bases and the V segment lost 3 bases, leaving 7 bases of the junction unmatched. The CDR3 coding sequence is TGCGCCAGCAGCCACCCTGGGGGGGTAAACAATGAGCAGTTCTTC. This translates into CASSHPGGVNNEQFF.

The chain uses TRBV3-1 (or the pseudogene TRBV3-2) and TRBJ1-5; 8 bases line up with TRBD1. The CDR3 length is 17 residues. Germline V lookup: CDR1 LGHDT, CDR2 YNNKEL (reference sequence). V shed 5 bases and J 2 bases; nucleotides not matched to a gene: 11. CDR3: CASSWGRGPWGNQPQHF. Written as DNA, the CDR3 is TGTGCCAGCAGCTGGGGCAGGGGGCCTTGGGGCAATCAGCCCCAGCATTTT.

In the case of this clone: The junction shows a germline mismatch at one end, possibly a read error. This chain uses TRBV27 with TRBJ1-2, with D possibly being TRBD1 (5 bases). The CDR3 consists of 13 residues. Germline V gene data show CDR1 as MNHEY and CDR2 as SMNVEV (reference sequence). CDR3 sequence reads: CASSLSGGSGYTF. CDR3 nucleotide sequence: TGTGCCAGCAGTCTATCGGGGGGGAGTGGCTACACCTTC.

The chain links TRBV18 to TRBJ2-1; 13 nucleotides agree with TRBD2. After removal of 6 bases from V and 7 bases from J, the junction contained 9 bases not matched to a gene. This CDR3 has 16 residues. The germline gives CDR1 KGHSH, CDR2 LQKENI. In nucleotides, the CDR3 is TGTGCCAGCTCTACGCTCGGACTAGCGGGAGAGAATGAGCAGTTCTTC. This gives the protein CASSTLGLAGENEQFF.

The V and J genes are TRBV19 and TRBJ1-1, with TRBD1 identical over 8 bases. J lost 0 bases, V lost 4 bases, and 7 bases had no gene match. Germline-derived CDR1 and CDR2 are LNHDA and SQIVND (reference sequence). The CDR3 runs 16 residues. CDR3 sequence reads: CASSSGGTGVNTEAFF. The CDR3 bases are TGTGCCAGTAGTAGTGGCGGGACAGGAGTGAACACTGAAGCTTTCTTT.

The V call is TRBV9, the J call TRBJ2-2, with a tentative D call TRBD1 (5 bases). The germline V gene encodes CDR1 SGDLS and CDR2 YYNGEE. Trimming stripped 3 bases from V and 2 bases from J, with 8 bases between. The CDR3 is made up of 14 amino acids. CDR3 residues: CASSAWGNTGELFF. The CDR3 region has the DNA TGTGCCAGCAGCGCCTGGGGCAACACCGGGGAGCTGTTTTTT.

The CDR3 region is CASGVGLDDYNEQFF. The CDR3 DNA reads as TGTGCTAGTGGGGTGGGGCTAGATGACTACAATGAGCAGTTCTTC. This chain connects TRBV12-5 to TRBJ2-1, with D possibly TRBD1 on 5 matching bases. V shed 6 bases and J shed 3 bases, with 15 bases lying between them. Germline CDR1 and CDR2: LGHNT and FRNRAP. The CDR3 loop spans 15 amino acids.

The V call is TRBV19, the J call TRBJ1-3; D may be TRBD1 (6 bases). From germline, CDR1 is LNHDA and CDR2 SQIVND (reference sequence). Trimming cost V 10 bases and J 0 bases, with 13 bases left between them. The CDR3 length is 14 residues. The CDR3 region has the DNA TGTGCCACACAACAGGGCTTCTCTGGAAACACCATATATTTT. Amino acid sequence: CATQQGFSGNTIYF.

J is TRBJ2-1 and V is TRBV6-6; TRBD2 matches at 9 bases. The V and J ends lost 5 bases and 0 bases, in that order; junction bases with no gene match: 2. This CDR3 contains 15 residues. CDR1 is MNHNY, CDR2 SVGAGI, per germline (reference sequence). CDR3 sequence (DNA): TGTGCCAGCAGTCCGGGACTAGCCTCCTACAATGAGCAGTTCTTC. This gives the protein CASSPGLASYNEQFF.

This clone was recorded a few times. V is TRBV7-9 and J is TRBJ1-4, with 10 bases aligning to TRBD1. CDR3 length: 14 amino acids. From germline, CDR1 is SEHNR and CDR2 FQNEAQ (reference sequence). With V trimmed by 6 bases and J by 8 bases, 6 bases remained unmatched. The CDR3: CASSRDRGREKLFF. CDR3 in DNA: TGTGCCAGCAGTCGGGACAGGGGAAGAGAAAAACTGTTTTTT. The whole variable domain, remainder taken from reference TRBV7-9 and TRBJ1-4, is DTGVSQNPRHKITKRGQNVTFRCDPISEHNRLYWYRQTLGQGPEFLTYFQNEAQLEKSRLLSDRFSAERPKGSFSTLEIQRTEQGDSAMYLCASSRDRGREKLFFGSGTQLSVL.

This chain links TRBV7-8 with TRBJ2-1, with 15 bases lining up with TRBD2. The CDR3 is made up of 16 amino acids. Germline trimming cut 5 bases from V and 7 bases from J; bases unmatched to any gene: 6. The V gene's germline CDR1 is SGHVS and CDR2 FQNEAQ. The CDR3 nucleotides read TGTGCCAGCAGCCGGACTAGCGGGGGGGCGCGAAATGAGCAGTTCTTC. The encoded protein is CASSRTSGGARNEQFF.